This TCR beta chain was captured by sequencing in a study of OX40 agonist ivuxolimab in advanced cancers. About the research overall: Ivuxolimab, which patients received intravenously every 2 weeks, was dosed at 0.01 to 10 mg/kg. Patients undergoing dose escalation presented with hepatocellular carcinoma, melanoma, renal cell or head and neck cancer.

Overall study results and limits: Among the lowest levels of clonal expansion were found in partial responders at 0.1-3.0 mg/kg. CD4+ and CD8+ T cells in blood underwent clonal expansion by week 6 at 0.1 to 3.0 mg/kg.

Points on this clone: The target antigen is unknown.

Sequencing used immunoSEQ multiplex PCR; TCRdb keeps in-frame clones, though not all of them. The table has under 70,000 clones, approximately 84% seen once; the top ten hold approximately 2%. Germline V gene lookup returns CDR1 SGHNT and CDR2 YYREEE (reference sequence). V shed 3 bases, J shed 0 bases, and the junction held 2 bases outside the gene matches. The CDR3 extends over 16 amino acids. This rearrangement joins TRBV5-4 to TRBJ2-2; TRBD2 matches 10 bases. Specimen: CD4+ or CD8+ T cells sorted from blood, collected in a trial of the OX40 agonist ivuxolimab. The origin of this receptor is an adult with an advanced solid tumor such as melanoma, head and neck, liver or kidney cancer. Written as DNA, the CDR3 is TGTGCCAGCAGCTCCACTAGCGGGGCGAACACCGGGGAGCTGTTTTTT. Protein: CASSSTSGANTGELFF.